This TCR beta chain was retrieved from a study of graft-versus-host responses after intestinal transplantation. The study's findings and limits: GvH clonotypes were identified within recipient marrow, with a subset emerging first in ileum or blood. Clonal ratios of graft-versus-host to host-versus-graft in allografts were high for patients exhibiting graft-donor T cell macrochimerism.

Each mixed lymphocyte reaction held roughly 200,000 CFSE-labeled responders and roughly 200,000 irradiated violet-dye-labeled stimulators. This table comes from immunoSEQ multiplex PCR, and its TCRdb copy is limited to in-frame clones, with some not included. Among some 19,000 clones listed, approximately 40% were seen once. The CDR3 consists of 15 residues. The germline CDR1 and CDR2 sequences are LNHDA and SQIVND (reference sequence). The germline V and J ends were trimmed by 5 bases and 4 bases, with 18 bases remaining between them. This chain uses TRBV19 with TRBJ2-7, with D tentatively TRBD1 or TRBD2 (5 bases each). Here the sequenced sample was alloreactive CD8+ T cells from a mixed lymphocyte reaction culture, taken before intestinal transplant. Subset here: CFSE-low proliferating T cells sorted from approximately 6-day pre-transplant mixed lymphocyte reaction (GvH or HvG direction). The sequence was obtained from a human patient who received an intestinal transplant. The CDR3: CASSVSYSGPYEQYF. The CDR3 nucleotides are TGTGCCAGTAGTGTTAGTTATTCGGGACCTTACGAGCAGTACTTC.